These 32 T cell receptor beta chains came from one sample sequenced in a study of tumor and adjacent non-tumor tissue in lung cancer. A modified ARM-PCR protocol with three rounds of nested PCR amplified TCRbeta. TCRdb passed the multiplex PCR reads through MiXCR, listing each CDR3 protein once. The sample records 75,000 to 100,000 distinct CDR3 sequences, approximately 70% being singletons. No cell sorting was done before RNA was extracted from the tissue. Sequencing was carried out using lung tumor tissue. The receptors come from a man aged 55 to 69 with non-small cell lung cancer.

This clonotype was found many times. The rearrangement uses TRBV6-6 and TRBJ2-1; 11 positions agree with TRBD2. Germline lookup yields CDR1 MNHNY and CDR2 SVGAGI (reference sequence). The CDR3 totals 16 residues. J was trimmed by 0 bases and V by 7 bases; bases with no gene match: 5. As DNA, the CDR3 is TGTGCCAGCAAGGCTAGCGGGAGGTCCTCCTACAATGAGCAGTTCTTC. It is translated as CASKASGRSSYNEQFF.

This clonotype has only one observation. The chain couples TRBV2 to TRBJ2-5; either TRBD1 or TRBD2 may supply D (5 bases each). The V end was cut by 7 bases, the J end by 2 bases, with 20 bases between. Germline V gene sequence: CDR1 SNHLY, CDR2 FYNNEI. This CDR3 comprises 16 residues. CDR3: CASTMDGATLQETQYF. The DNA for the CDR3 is TGTGCCAGCACCATGGACGGGGCCACTCTTCAAGAGACCCAGTACTTC. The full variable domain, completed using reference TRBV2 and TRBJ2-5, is EPEVTQTPSHQVTQMGQEVILRCVPISNHLYFYWYRQILGQKVEFLVSFYNNEISEKSEIFDDQFSVERPDGSNFTLKIRSTKLEDSAMYFCASTMDGATLQETQYFGPGTRLLVL.

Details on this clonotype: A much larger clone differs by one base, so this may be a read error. The CDR3 reads CGSSHLAGVFNEQFF. CDR3 bases: TGTGGCAGCAGCCACTTAGCGGGAGTATTCAATGAGCAGTTCTTC. The rearrangement joins TRBV7-9 to TRBJ2-1, with 9 bases aligning to TRBD2. The CDR3 runs 15 residues. The germline V gene encodes CDR1 SEHNR and CDR2 FQNEAQ (reference sequence).

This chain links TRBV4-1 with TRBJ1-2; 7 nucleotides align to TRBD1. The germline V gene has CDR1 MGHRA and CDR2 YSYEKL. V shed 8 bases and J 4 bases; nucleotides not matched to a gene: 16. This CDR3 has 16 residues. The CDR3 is CASCQEASGGLYGYTF. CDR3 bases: TGCGCCAGCTGTCAAGAGGCGTCAGGGGGTCTCTATGGCTACACCTTC.

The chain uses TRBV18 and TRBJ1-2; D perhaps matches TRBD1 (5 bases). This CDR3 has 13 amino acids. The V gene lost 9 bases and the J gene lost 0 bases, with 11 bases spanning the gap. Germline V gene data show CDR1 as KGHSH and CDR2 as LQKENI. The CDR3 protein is CARLDSANYGYTF. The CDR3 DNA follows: TGTGCCAGACTTGACAGCGCTAACTATGGCTACACCTTC.

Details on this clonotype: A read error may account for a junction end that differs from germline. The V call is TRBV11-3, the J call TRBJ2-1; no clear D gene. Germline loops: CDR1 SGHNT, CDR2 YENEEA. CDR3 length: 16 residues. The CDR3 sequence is CVSSPARISSYNEQFF. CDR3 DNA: TGTGTCAGCAGCCCCGCCCGGATAAGCTCCTACAATGAGCAGTTCTTT.

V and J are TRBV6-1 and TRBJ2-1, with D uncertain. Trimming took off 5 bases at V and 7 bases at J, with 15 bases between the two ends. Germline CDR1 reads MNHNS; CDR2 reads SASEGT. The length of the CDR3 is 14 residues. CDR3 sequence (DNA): TGTGCCAGCAGTCTTCGACTGGAAGTAAATGAGCAGTTCTTC. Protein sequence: CASSLRLEVNEQFF.

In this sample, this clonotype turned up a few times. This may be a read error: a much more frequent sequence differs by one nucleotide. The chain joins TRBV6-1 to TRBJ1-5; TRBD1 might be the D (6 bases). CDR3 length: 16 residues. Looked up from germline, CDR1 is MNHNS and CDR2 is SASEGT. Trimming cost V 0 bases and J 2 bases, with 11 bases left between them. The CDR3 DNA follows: TGTGCCAGCAGTGAAGCGGGGGGCCGGGGCAATCAGCCCCAGCATTTT. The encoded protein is CASSEAGGRGNQPQHF.

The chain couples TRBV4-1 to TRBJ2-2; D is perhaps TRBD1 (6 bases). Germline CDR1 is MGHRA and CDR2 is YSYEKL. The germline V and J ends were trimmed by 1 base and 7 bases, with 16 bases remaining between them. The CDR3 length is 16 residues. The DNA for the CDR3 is TGCGCCAGCAGCCAAGTCAGCAGGGGTGCTAACGGGGAGCTGTTTTTT. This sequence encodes CASSQVSRGANGELFF.

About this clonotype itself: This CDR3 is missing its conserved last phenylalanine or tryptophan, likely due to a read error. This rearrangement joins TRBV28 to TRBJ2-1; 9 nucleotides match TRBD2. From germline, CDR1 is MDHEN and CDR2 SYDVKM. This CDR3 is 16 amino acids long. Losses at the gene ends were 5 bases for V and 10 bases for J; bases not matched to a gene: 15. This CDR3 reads CASSALRREGPGEQFL. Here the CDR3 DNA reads TGTGCCAGCAGTGCTCTCAGGCGGGAGGGCCCAGGGGAGCAGTTCTTA.

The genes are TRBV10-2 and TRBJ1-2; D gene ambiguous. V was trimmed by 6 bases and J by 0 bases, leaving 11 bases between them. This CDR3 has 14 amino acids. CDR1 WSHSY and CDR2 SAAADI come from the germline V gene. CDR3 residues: CASSSISPNYGYTF. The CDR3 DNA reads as TGCGCCAGCAGCTCCATATCCCCTAACTATGGCTACACCTTC.

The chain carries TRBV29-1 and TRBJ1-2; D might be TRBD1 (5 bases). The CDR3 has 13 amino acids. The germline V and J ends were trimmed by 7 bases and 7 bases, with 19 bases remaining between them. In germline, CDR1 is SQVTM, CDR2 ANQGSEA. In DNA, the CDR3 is TGCAGCGCGACCGGACATGGGGCGGTTGGCTACACCTTC. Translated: CSATGHGAVGYTF.

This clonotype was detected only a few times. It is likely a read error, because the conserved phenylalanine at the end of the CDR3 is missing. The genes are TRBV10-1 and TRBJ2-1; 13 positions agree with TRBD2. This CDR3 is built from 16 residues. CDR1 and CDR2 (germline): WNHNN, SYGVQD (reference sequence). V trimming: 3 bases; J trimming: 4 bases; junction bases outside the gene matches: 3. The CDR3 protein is CASSDGLAGVYNEQFL. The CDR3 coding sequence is TGCGCCAGCAGTGATGGACTAGCGGGGGTTTACAATGAGCAGTTCCTA.

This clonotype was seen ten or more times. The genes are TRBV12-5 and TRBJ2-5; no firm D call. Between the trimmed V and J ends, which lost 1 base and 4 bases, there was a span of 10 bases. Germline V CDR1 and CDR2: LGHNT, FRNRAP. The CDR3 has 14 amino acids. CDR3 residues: CASGLGEERETQYF. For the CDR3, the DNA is TGTGCTAGTGGTTTGGGAGAAGAAAGAGAGACCCAGTACTTC.

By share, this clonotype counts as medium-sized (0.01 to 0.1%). The CDR3 region has the DNA TGTGCCAGCAGTTCGGGGATCCCCGGGGAGCTGTTTTTT. Protein product: CASSSGIPGELFF. The chain combines TRBV6-5 with TRBJ2-2; a weak D match, TRBD2 (5 bases). This CDR3 contains 13 residues. Germline V gene lookup returns CDR1 MNHEY and CDR2 SVGAGI. V lost 4 bases and J lost 6, with 9 bases in between.

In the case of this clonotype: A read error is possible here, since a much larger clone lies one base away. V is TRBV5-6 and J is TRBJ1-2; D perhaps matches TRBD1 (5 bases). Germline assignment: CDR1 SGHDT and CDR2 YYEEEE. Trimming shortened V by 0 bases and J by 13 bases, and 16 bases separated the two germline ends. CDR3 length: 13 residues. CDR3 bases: TGTGCCAGCAGCTTGGAGCGGGGCAGGATTGCCACCTTC. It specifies CASSLERGRIATF.

CDR3 sequence (DNA): TGTGCCAGCAGCACAAGAGAGGGGAACTACGAGCAGTACTTC. Translating it yields CASSTREGNYEQYF. The chain couples TRBV5-5 to TRBJ2-7; D may match TRBD1 or TRBD2 (5 bases each). This CDR3 is built from 14 residues. CDR1 is SGHKS, CDR2 YYEKEE, per germline (reference sequence). Trimming stripped 4 bases from V and 3 bases from J, with 14 bases between.

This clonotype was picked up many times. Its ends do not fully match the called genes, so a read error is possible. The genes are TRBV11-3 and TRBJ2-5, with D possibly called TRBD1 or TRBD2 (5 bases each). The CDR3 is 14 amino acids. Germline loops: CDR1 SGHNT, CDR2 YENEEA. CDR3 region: CVSGPRGGDETQYF. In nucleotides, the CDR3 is TGTGTCAGCGGCCCCCGAGGTGGGGACGAGACCCAGTACTTC.

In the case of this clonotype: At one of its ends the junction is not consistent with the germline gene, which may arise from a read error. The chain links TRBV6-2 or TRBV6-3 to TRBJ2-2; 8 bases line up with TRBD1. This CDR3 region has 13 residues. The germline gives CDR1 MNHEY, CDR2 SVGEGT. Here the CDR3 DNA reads TGTGCCAGCAGACGACAGGGGATCGGGAAGCTGTTTTTT. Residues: CASRRQGIGKLFF.

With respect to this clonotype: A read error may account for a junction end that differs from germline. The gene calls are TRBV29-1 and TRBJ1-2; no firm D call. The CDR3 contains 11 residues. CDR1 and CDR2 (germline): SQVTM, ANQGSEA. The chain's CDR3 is CSASYDYCYTF. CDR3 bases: TGCAGCGCTAGCTACGACTATTGCTACACCTTC.

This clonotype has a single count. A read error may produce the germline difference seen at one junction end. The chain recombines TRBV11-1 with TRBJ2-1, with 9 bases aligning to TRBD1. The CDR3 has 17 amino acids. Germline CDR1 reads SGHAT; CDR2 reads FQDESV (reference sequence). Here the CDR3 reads CASSLHPGQGTVNVQLF. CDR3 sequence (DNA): TGTGCTAGCAGCTTACATCCGGGACAGGGTACGGTAAATGTGCAGTTATTC.

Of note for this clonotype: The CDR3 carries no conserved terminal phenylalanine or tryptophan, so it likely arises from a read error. In DNA form, the CDR3 reads TGTGCCAGCTGCCCCAGATGGCGGGGTGGTGAGCAGTTCTTA. Protein product: CASCPRWRGGEQFL. The chain joins TRBV7-8 to TRBJ2-1, with D possibly matching TRBD2 (6 bases). The V gene's germline CDR1 is SGHVS and CDR2 FQNEAQ. The V end was cut by 8 bases, the J end by 9 bases, with 20 bases between. CDR3 size: 14 residues.

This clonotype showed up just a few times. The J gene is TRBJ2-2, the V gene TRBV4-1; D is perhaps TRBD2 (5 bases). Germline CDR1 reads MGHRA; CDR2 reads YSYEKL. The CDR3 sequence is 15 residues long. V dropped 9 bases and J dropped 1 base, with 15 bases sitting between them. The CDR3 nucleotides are TGCGCCAGTAGTCTCGGCGGGCTGAACACCGGGGAGCTGTTTTTT. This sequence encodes CASSLGGLNTGELFF.

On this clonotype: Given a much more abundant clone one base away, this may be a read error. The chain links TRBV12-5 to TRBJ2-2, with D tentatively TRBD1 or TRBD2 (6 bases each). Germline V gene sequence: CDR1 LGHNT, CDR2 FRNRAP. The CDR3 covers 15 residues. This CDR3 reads CASAQGWVRRGELSF. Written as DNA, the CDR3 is TGTGCTAGTGCCCAGGGGTGGGTCCGGCGCGGGGAGCTGTCTTTT.

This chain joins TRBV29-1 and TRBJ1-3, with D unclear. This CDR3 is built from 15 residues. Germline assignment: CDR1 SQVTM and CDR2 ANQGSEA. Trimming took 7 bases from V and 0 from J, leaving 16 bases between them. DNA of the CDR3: TGCAGCGATCGAGCGGGTCAGTACTCTGGAAACACCATATATTTT. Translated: CSDRAGQYSGNTIYF.

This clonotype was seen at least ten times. The CDR3 spells CASSPTGGHSPLHF. The CDR3 coding sequence is TGTGCCAGCAGCCCGACAGGGGGTCATTCACCCCTCCACTTT. This rearrangement joins TRBV12-3 or TRBV12-4 to TRBJ1-6; 9 positions agree with TRBD1. The V segment lost 6 bases and the J segment 8 bases; nucleotides outside the gene matches: 5. The CDR3 runs to 14 residues.

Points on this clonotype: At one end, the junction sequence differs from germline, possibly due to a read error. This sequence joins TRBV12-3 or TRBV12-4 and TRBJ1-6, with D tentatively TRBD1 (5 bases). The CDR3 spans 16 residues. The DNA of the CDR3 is TGTGTCAGCAGTTTCGGTACAGGCTCCTATAATTCACCCCTCCACTTT. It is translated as CVSSFGTGSYNSPLHF.

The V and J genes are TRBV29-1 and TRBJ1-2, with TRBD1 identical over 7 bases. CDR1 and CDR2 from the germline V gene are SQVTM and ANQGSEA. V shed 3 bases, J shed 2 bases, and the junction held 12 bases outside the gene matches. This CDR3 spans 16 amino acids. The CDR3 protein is CSVDGTVRMGNYGYTF. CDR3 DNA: TGCAGCGTTGACGGGACAGTTAGGATGGGGAACTATGGCTACACCTTC.

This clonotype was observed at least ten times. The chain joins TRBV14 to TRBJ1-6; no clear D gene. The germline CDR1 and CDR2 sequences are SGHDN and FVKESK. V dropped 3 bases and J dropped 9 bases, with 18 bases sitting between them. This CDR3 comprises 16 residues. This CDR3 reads CASSHLFEGNSSPLHF. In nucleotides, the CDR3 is TGTGCCAGCAGCCACCTATTCGAAGGGAATAGTTCACCCCTCCACTTT.

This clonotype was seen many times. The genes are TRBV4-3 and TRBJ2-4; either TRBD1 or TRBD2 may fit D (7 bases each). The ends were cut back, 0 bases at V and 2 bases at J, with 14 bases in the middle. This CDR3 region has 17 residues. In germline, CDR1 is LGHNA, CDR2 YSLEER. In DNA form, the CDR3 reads TGCGCCAGCAGCCAAGATCCAGGGGGGGGTCCCAAAAACATTCAGTACTTC. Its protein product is CASSQDPGGGPKNIQYF.

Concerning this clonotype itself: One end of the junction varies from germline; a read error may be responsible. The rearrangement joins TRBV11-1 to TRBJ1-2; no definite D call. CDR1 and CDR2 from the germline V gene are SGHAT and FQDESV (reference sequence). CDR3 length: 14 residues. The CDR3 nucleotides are TGTGCCAGCAGTTTAGCCGCCAGTAACTATGGCTACACCTTC. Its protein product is CASSLAASNYGYTF.

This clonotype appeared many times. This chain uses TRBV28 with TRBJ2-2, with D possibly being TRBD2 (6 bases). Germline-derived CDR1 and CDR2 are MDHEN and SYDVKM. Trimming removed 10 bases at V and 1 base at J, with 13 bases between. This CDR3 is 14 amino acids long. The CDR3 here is CATRVSGNTGELFF. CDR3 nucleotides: TGTGCCACCCGGGTTAGCGGGAACACCGGGGAGCTGTTTTTT.